Listed here are 23 T cell receptor beta chains from one sample, sequenced in a study of shared T cell receptors in the human thymus. Using immunoSEQ multiplex PCR, the repertoire was profiled, and TCRdb retains in-frame clones only, with some absent. The sample has about 610,000 clones, roughly 88% seen once. This same sample was also taken into another study, of human thymus T cells.

Sequencing was carried out using thymocytes. The receptors derive from a boy under three years old with a congenital heart defect.

The V call is TRBV27, the J call TRBJ2-7; 9 bases fit TRBD2. Germline loops: CDR1 MNHEY, CDR2 SMNVEV (reference sequence). This CDR3 contains 17 residues. The ends lost 5 bases at V and 0 bases at J; junction bases unmatched: 11. CDR3 nucleotides: TGTGCCAGCAGTCCAGCGTGGAGCGGGAGGTTCTCCTACGAGCAGTACTTC. It is translated as CASSPAWSGRFSYEQYF.

The chain employs TRBV13 and TRBJ2-7; 7 bases map to TRBD1. The CDR3 covers 14 residues. With V trimmed by 5 bases and J by 3 bases, 7 bases remained unmatched. Per germline, CDR1 PRHDT and CDR2 FYEKMQ (reference sequence). CDR3 DNA sequence: TGTGCCAGCAGCCCCCCGGGACAGAGCTACGAGCAGTACTTC. Residues: CASSPPGQSYEQYF.

The chain recombines TRBV7-9 with TRBJ2-5, with a tentative D call TRBD1 (5 bases). Deletions cut 4 bases from V and 4 bases from J, with 10 bases between. This CDR3 comprises 13 residues. Per the germline V gene, CDR1 is SEHNR and CDR2 is FQNEAQ (reference sequence). CDR3 nucleotide sequence: TGTGCCAGCAGCTCCCAAGGGGTAGAGACCCAGTACTTC. It translates to CASSSQGVETQYF. Complete variable domain (other parts from reference TRBV7-9 and TRBJ2-5): DTGVSQNPRHKITKRGQNVTFRCDPISEHNRLYWYRQTLGQGPEFLTYFQNEAQLEKSRLLSDRFSAERPKGSFSTLEIQRTEQGDSAMYLCASSSQGVETQYFGPGTRLLVL.

This chain connects TRBV12-5 to TRBJ2-1; 8 bases are shared with TRBD2. Germline CDR1 reads LGHNT; CDR2 reads FRNRAP. This CDR3 region has 14 residues. The V segment lost 5 bases and the J segment 5 bases; nucleotides outside the gene matches: 5. The CDR3: CASGGIAGNNEQFF. The DNA for the CDR3 is TGTGCTAGTGGTGGCATAGCGGGAAACAATGAGCAGTTCTTC.

The rearrangement joins TRBV25-1 to TRBJ2-3; 11 bases align to TRBD2. The CDR3 is made up of 17 amino acids. V lost 1 base and J lost 7; bases outside the gene matches: 10. The germline CDR1 and CDR2 sequences are MGHDK and SYGVNS. CDR3 nucleotide sequence: TGTGCCAGCAGTGAATCCAAGACTAGCGGGGTCCCGAATACGCAGTATTTT. Its translation is CASSESKTSGVPNTQYF. Variable domain in full (rest from reference TRBV25-1 and TRBJ2-3): EADIYQTPRYLVIGTGKKITLECSQTMGHDKMYWYQQDPGMELHLIHYSYGVNSTEKGDLSSESTVSRIRTEHFPLTLESARPSHTSQYLCASSESKTSGVPNTQYFGPGTRLTVL.

The chain couples TRBV19 to TRBJ1-5; D call uncertain. Germline V gives CDR1 LNHDA, CDR2 SQIVND (reference sequence). This CDR3 has 16 amino acids. V lost 3 bases to trimming and J lost 4 bases, with 16 bases between them. This chain's CDR3 is CASSIAPTGVNQPQHF. For the CDR3, the DNA is TGTGCCAGTAGTATCGCCCCCACCGGGGTTAATCAGCCCCAGCATTTT. Based on the CDR3 plus reference TRBV19 and TRBJ1-5, the full variable domain is DGGITQSPKYLFRKEGQNVTLSCEQNLNHDAMYWYRQDPGQGLRLIYYSQIVNDFQKGDIAEGYSVSREKKESFPLTVTSAQKNPTAFYLCASSIAPTGVNQPQHFGDGTRLSIL.

The chain is built from TRBV4-2 and TRBJ1-1; D unresolved. CDR3 length equals 14 residues. Trimming left V 3 bases short and J 0 bases short, with 8 bases between. The germline gives CDR1 LGHNA, CDR2 YNFKEQ. DNA for the CDR3: TGTGCCAGCAGCCACGTCTCGGTGAACACTGAAGCTTTCTTT. Protein sequence: CASSHVSVNTEAFF.

This chain uses TRBV11-3 with TRBJ2-1, with 12 bases identical to TRBD2. The CDR3 has 17 amino acids. V trimming: 2 bases; J trimming: 4 bases; junction bases outside the gene matches: 6. The germline gives CDR1 SGHNT, CDR2 YENEEA. CDR3 amino acids: CASSLTWTSGAYNEQFF. The CDR3 DNA reads as TGTGCCAGCAGCTTAACTTGGACTAGCGGGGCATACAATGAGCAGTTCTTC.

The chain couples TRBV6-4 to TRBJ2-7; TRBD2 matches at 7 bases. J lost 6 bases, V lost 0 bases, and 2 bases had no gene match. Germline CDR1 MRHNA, CDR2 SNTAGT. The CDR3 has 13 residues. CDR3 protein: CASSDSGGSEQYF. Here the CDR3 DNA reads TGTGCCAGCAGTGACTCGGGAGGGTCCGAGCAGTACTTC.

The chain employs TRBV5-1 and TRBJ1-1, with TRBD1 matching over 7 bases. Germline-derived CDR1 and CDR2 are SGHRS and YFSETQ. Unmatched junction bases numbered 9, after V lost 4 bases and J lost 0 bases. The CDR3 sequence is 16 residues long. The CDR3 nucleotides read TGCGCCAGCAGCGCAAAAGACAGGGAATTGAACACTGAAGCTTTCTTT. It translates to CASSAKDRELNTEAFF.

This rearrangement joins TRBV2 to TRBJ1-1; a weak D match, TRBD1 (5 bases). V was clipped by 4 bases and J by 1 base, with 13 bases between them. The CDR3 has 15 amino acids. CDR1 and CDR2 from the germline V gene are SNHLY and FYNNEI. The CDR3 DNA is TGTGCCAGCAGTGTCCCGGGACTGAAGAACACTGAAGCTTTCTTT. Translation: CASSVPGLKNTEAFF.

The rearrangement uses TRBV19 and TRBJ2-5; 11 positions match TRBD2. Per germline, CDR1 LNHDA and CDR2 SQIVND (reference sequence). This CDR3 spans 18 amino acids. The trim removed 7 bases at V and 4 bases at J, leaving 17 bases unmatched. The CDR3 reads CASTPEGPSGRSGETQYF. The CDR3 DNA reads TGTGCCAGTACCCCAGAGGGACCTAGCGGGAGGTCGGGAGAGACCCAGTACTTC.

This clone was recorded once. Different DNA sequences within this sample yield the same CDR3. The chain combines TRBV5-1 with TRBJ2-1, with D unclear. The CDR3 runs to 17 residues. With 5 bases removed from V and 5 bases from J, the gap between germline ends came to 23 bases. Germline lookup yields CDR1 SGHRS and CDR2 YFSETQ. This chain's CDR3 is CASSPANGGPSHNEQFF. Here the CDR3 DNA reads TGCGCCAGCAGTCCTGCTAATGGCGGCCCTTCGCACAATGAGCAGTTCTTC. Full variable domain (rest looked up from reference TRBV5-1 and TRBJ2-1): KAGVTQTPRYLIKTRGQQVTLSCSPISGHRSVSWYQQTPGQGLQFLFEYFSETQRNKGNFPGRFSGRQFSNSRSEMNVSTLELGDSALYLCASSPANGGPSHNEQFFGPGTRLTVL.

This clone appeared once. The gene calls are TRBV11-3 and TRBJ2-5; a weak D match, TRBD1 (5 bases). With 4 bases removed from V and 2 bases from J, the gap between germline ends came to 14 bases. Germline V lookup: CDR1 SGHNT, CDR2 YENEEA. The CDR3 extends over 15 amino acids. For the CDR3, the DNA is TGTGCCAGCAGCTCGGGCAAAGGGGAACAAGAGACCCAGTACTTC. Protein product: CASSSGKGEQETQYF.

The sample holds one count of this clone. This sequence joins TRBV5-1 and TRBJ2-5, with TRBD1 as a possible D gene (5 bases). The better agreement between TRBJ2-7 and the DNA end casts doubt on the J call. From germline, CDR1 is SGHRS and CDR2 YFSETQ. CDR3 length: 14 residues. The CDR3 DNA is TGCGCCAGCAGGAACGGACCGGACACTTACGAGCAGTACTTC. This gives the protein CASRNGPDTYEQYF.

The sample holds a few counts of this clone. In nucleotides, the CDR3 is TGCAGCGTTTCTACTGCCGGGACTAGCGGACCCTACGAGCAGTACTTC. As protein: CSVSTAGTSGPYEQYF. The V call is TRBV29-1, the J call TRBJ2-7; 11 nucleotides match TRBD2. In germline, CDR1 is SQVTM, CDR2 ANQGSEA. CDR3 size: 16 residues. The J segment lost 2 bases and the V segment lost 5 bases, leaving 11 bases of the junction unmatched.

The rearrangement uses TRBV7-2 and TRBJ2-1, with 14 bases that match TRBD2. Germline CDR1 is SGHTA and CDR2 is FQGNSA. This CDR3 spans 16 amino acids. The ends lost 1 base at V and 6 bases at J; junction bases unmatched: 2. The CDR3 DNA follows: TGTGCCAGCAGCTTAGTTGGGACTAGCGGGGGCAATGAGCAGTTCTTC. As protein: CASSLVGTSGGNEQFF.

V is TRBV10-1 and J is TRBJ2-7; TRBD1 matches at 9 bases. The CDR3 has 13 residues. Losses at the gene ends were 2 bases for V and 9 bases for J; bases not matched to a gene: 5. The germline V gene encodes CDR1 WNHNN and CDR2 SYGVQD (reference sequence). CDR3 nucleotides: TGCGCCAGCAGTGAGCGGGACAGGGCGGCGCAGTACTTC. Amino acid sequence: CASSERDRAAQYF.

The V gene is TRBV5-1, the J gene TRBJ2-3, with 7 bases fitting TRBD2. Per the germline V gene, CDR1 is SGHRS and CDR2 is YFSETQ. Germline trimming cut 5 bases from V and 3 bases from J; bases unmatched to any gene: 6. The CDR3 has 14 residues. CDR3 DNA sequence: TGCGCCAGCAGGGAGTCGGGAGGAACAGATACGCAGTATTTT. Translation: CASRESGGTDTQYF.

The gene calls are TRBV5-4 and TRBJ2-1, with 8 bases that match TRBD2. Unmatched junction bases numbered 11, after V lost 0 bases and J lost 6 bases. Per the germline V gene, CDR1 is SGHNT and CDR2 is YYREEE (reference sequence). This CDR3 is built from 17 residues. The CDR3, as DNA: TGTGCCAGCAGCTTGGGACTATTAGCGGGACTTGTCAATGAGCAGTTCTTC. It encodes CASSLGLLAGLVNEQFF.

The V and J genes are TRBV30 and TRBJ1-1; 7 bases line up with TRBD1. V trimming: 1 base; J trimming: 6 bases; junction bases outside the gene matches: 8. CDR1 GTSNPN and CDR2 SVGIG come from the germline V gene (reference sequence). This CDR3 is 14 amino acids long. The CDR3 DNA is TGTGCCTGGAGTGGAAGGGGGCGCGGGGCTGAAGCTTTCTTT. Its translation is CAWSGRGRGAEAFF.

This sequence joins TRBV25-1 and TRBJ2-1, with D perhaps matching TRBD2 (5 bases). The CDR3 consists of 17 residues. CDR1 is MGHDK and CDR2 is SYGVNS in the germline V gene. Deletions cut 6 bases from V and 0 bases from J, with 18 bases between. In nucleotides, the CDR3 is TGTGCCAGCAGCCACGGTTGGCGGGCGAGCTCCTACAATGAGCAGTTCTTC. Translation gives CASSHGWRASSYNEQFF.

This sequence joins TRBV6-6 and TRBJ2-1; possible D gene TRBD2, 5 bases. Trimming took off 5 bases at V and 7 bases at J, with 15 bases between the two ends. Per germline, CDR1 MNHNY and CDR2 SVGAGI (reference sequence). The CDR3 has 14 residues. The CDR3 loop reads CASSGGPYRNEQFF. Written as DNA, the CDR3 is TGTGCCAGCAGTGGCGGGCCCTATCGGAATGAGCAGTTCTTC.